This T cell receptor (beta chain) stems from a study of cytomegalovirus exposure and HLA in healthy donors. The CDR3 has 13 residues. 13 Jbeta primers and 60 Vbeta primers were used for the PCR. Sequenced by immunoSEQ multiplex PCR; TCRdb stores in-frame clones only, minus some. The sample yields 150,000 to 200,000 clones, over 70% seen once. This clonotype was obtained from a boy aged 2 to 10 in good health and CMV-seronegative. The sample was PBMCs. The chain couples TRBV21-1 to TRBJ2-5; TRBD1 was called by the table and not checked on the DNA. TRBV21-1 is a listed pseudogene. CDR3 sequence: CASPGQGEETQYF. Written as DNA, the CDR3 is TGTGCCAGCCCGGGACAGGGAGAAGAGACCCAGTACTTC.